Below are 26 T cell receptor beta chains sequenced from a single sample in a study of T cells expressing NK-cell markers (dated by TCRdb to the early 2020s). Receptor amplification or capture employed 5' RACE. Instrument used: Illumina HiSeq 2000. TCRdb reprocessed the reads, so every CDR3 protein sequence counts as one entry and DNA is not shown. The table held for this sample gives around 260,000 distinct CDR3 sequences. The ten biggest clones cover roughly 4.2% of the sample. Specimen: blood T cells: a sorted CD56 or NKG2C T cell subset, CD4+ or CD8+ T cells, or bulk PBMC T cells (not recorded which). Receptors originate from a woman aged 18 to 75 in good health.

The chain carries TRBV12-3 or TRBV12-4 and TRBJ2-3; TCRdb's assignment of TRBD2 cannot be checked, as there is no DNA. The CDR3 is 14 amino acids. The CDR3 is CASRKRESTDTQYF.

This chain joins TRBV29-1 and TRBJ2-4; the D gene TCRdb calls, TRBD1, cannot be checked with no DNA. CDR1 and CDR2 from the germline V gene are SQVTM and ANQGSEA. This CDR3 comprises 13 residues. The CDR3 sequence is CSIQAGTKNIQYF.

CDR3 loop: CSGALLGNYEQYF. V usage is TRBV20-1 and J usage is TRBJ2-7; no DNA is available, so the TRBD1 call from TCRdb remains unchecked. Germline V gene sequence: CDR1 DFQATT, CDR2 SNEGSKA (reference sequence). The length of the CDR3 is 13 residues.

The V call is TRBV12-3 or TRBV12-4, the J call TRBJ2-1. The CDR3 is 13 amino acids. This chain's CDR3 is CASPNPYYNEQFF.

The chain joins TRBV6-1 to TRBJ2-1; TCRdb designates TRBD1, a call that cannot be tested without DNA. The CDR3 is 16 residues long. Germline lookup yields CDR1 MNHNS and CDR2 SASEGT. CDR3 sequence reads: CASSEAIRAAYNEQFF.

The V gene is TRBV4-3, the J gene TRBJ1-5. Germline loops: CDR1 LGHNA, CDR2 YSLEER. The CDR3 consists of 14 residues. The CDR3 loop is CASSQETGNQPQHF.

The chain couples TRBV29-1 to TRBJ2-1; TCRdb outputs TRBD1, but without DNA this stays unchecked. The CDR3 covers 14 residues. Per the germline V gene, CDR1 is SQVTM and CDR2 is ANQGSEA. The CDR3 is CSVETGSGYNEQFF.

The genes are TRBV28 and TRBJ2-7; TCRdb reports TRBD2, a call that lacks DNA to check it against. The CDR3 is made up of 17 amino acids. Germline V gives CDR1 MDHEN, CDR2 SYDVKM. The CDR3 sequence is CASTTARTSGQSYEQYF.

The chain has TRBV12-3 or TRBV12-4 and TRBJ2-6; TCRdb reports TRBD2, a call that lacks DNA to check it against. This CDR3 contains 16 residues. The CDR3 region is CASSPRAVPGANVLTF.

V gene TRBV12-1 combines with J gene TRBJ1-1; absent DNA, TCRdb's TRBD1 call cannot be checked. TRBV12-1 has pseudogene status. CDR3 length equals 14 residues. The CDR3 protein is CASSRDRVRAEAFF.

CDR3 sequence reads: CASSFPGLYEQYF. V usage is TRBV7-2 and J usage is TRBJ2-7. This CDR3 contains 13 residues. Germline CDR1 SGHTA, CDR2 FQGNSA.

CDR3 amino acids: CASSPQGDHGYTF. J is TRBJ1-2 and V is TRBV7-2; the D call of TRBD1 rests on TCRdb alone, since no DNA is present to check it. The CDR3 totals 13 residues. Germline assignment: CDR1 SGHTA and CDR2 FQGNSA.

The chain recombines TRBV5-5 with TRBJ1-1; TCRdb outputs TRBD1, but without DNA this stays unchecked. Germline CDR1 reads SGHKS; CDR2 reads YYEKEE (reference sequence). The CDR3 runs 17 residues. Here the CDR3 reads CASSSRDTALANTEAFF.

The rearrangement links TRBV18 to TRBJ1-4. The V gene's germline CDR1 is KGHSH and CDR2 LQKENI. The CDR3 consists of 15 residues. The CDR3 protein is CASSPTGGGSEKLFF.

The gene calls are TRBV3-1 and TRBJ1-1. The CDR3 runs to 13 residues. CDR1 and CDR2 (germline): LGHDT, YNNKEL (reference sequence). The CDR3 is CASSPSGDTEAFF.

V usage is TRBV3-1 and J usage is TRBJ2-3; TCRdb picks TRBD2, but there is no DNA to check that call. The CDR3 is 17 amino acids. Germline-derived CDR1 and CDR2 are LGHDT and YNNKEL (reference sequence). The CDR3 sequence: CASSWTSGGSFTDTQYF.

The genes are TRBV20-1 and TRBJ2-1; TCRdb outputs TRBD2, but without DNA this stays unchecked. The germline CDR1 and CDR2 sequences are DFQATT and SNEGSKA (reference sequence). CDR3 length: 14 residues. CDR3 in amino acids: CSADKAVEGNEQFF.

V gene TRBV6-1 combines with J gene TRBJ2-5; absent DNA, TCRdb's TRBD1 call cannot be checked. CDR1 is MNHNS, CDR2 SASEGT, per germline. The CDR3 length is 14 residues. The CDR3 is CASRRQGRPETQYF.

V usage is TRBV29-1 and J usage is TRBJ2-3; the TCRdb D gene call, TRBD1, has no DNA to confirm it. The CDR3 spans 13 residues. Germline values: CDR1 SQVTM, CDR2 ANQGSEA. This CDR3 is CSVSGAGTDTQYF.

The chain employs TRBV4-2 and TRBJ1-4; no DNA is available, so the TRBD1 call from TCRdb remains unchecked. CDR3 length equals 17 residues. Per the germline V gene, CDR1 is LGHNA and CDR2 is YNFKEQ. This CDR3 is CASSQEGDRPEDEKLFF.

This chain joins TRBV18 and TRBJ1-4; TCRdb's D call of TRBD1 is untestable without DNA. The length of the CDR3 is 14 residues. The V gene's germline CDR1 is KGHSH and CDR2 LQKENI. The chain's CDR3 is CASSPGRDNEKLFF.

This chain uses TRBV12-3 or TRBV12-4 with TRBJ2-3. The CDR3 runs to 12 residues. The CDR3 spells CASSLSEYTQYF.

The chain uses TRBV7-2 and TRBJ2-5; TCRdb proposes TRBD1, but this gene call is untestable without DNA. Looked up from germline, CDR1 is SGHTA and CDR2 is FQGNSA. The CDR3 loop spans 15 amino acids. This CDR3 is CASSDRTGAAETQYF.

The chain recombines TRBV27 with TRBJ2-1; the TRBD2 assignment by TCRdb is unverifiable without DNA. The CDR3 runs 14 residues. CDR1 and CDR2 (germline): MNHEY, SMNVEV (reference sequence). This CDR3 is CASLKREGVNEQFF.

This chain uses TRBV12-3 or TRBV12-4 with TRBJ1-3. CDR3 length equals 12 residues. The CDR3 region is CASSPKRDTIYF.

The V gene is TRBV28, the J gene TRBJ2-5; with no DNA, the TCRdb D assignment of TRBD2 cannot be verified. The germline V gene encodes CDR1 MDHEN and CDR2 SYDVKM. The CDR3 spans 13 residues. The CDR3 sequence is CASRGGPQETQYF.